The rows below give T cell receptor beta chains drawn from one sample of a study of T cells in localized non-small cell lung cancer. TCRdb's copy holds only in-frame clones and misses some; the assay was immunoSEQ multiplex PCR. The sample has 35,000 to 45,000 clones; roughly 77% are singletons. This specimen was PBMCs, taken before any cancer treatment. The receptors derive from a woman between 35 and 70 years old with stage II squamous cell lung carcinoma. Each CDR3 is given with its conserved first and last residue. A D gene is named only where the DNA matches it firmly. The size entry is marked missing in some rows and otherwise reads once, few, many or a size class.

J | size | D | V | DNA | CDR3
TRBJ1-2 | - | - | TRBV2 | TGTGCCAGCACAATCCCCGACTATGGCTACACCTTC | CASTIPDYGYTF
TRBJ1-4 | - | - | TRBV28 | TGTGCCAGCAGCCCCGGGGCAGCAACTAATGAAAAACTGTTTTTT | CASSPGAATNEKLFF
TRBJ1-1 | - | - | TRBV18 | TGTGCCAGCTCACCCTATGAATTTGGGGAGGGTGAAGCTTTCTTT | CASSPYEFGEGEAFF
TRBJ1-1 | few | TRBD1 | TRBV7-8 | TGTGCCAGCAGCTCAGATTTGGGACAGCCCCTCACTGAAGCTTTCTTT | CASSSDLGQPLTEAFF
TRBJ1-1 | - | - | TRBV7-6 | TGTGCCAGCAGCAACTTTGTACAGGGAGATTGGACTGAAGCTTTCTTT | CASSNFVQGDWTEAFF
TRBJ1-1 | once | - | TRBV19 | TGTGCCAGTAGTATACTCGAGAACACTGAAGCTTTCTTT | CASSILENTEAFF
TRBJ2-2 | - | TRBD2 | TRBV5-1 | TGCGCCAGCAGCCTTCTGGGACTAGCGGGGGGCCTTCTCACCGGGGAGCTGTTTTTT | CASSLLGLAGGLLTGELFF
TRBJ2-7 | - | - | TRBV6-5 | TGTGCCAGCACCTTGGCGGGCTACGAGCAGTACTTC | CASTLAGYEQYF
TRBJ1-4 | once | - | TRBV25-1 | TGTGCCAGCAGACCCGGCGGTGCAACTAATGAAAAACTGTTTTTT | CASRPGGATNEKLFF
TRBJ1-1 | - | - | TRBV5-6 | TGTGCCAGCAGCTTCGGGGGCGGCGTCACTGAAGCTTTCTTT | CASSFGGGVTEAFF
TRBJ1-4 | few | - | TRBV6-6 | TGTGCCAGCCTAGAGGGTATACAGGGTTTTGGTGAAAAACTGTTTTTT | CASLEGIQGFGEKLFF
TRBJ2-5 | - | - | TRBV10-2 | TGCGCCAGCAGTGCTACCGGGACAGCCTTAGCGGGGACGGTTCGAGAGACCCAGTACTTC | CASSATGTALAGTVRETQYF
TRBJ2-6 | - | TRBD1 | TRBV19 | TGTGCCAGTAGCACGAGACAGGGCTATTCTGGGGCCAACGTCCTGACTTTC | CASSTRQGYSGANVLTF
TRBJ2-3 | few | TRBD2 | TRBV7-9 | TGTGCCAGCAGCAGCGGGGGGGCATCAGATACGCAGTATTTT | CASSSGGASDTQYF
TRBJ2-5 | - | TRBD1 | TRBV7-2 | TGTGCCAGCAGCTCAGGACAGGGTCGGGAGACCCAGTACTTC | CASSSGQGRETQYF
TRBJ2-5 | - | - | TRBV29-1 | TGCAGCGTTAGGGGCGACAGACGTCAAGAGACCCAGTACTTC | CSVRGDRRQETQYF
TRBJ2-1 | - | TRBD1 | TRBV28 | TGTGCCAGCAGTTTTGGGGACAGGGAGCAGTTCTTC | CASSFGDREQFF
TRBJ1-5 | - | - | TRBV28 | TGTGCCAGCAGTCAGGATATCGATAGCAATCAGCCCCAGCATTTT | CASSQDIDSNQPQHF
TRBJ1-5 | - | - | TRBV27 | TGTGCCAGCAGTCCCCATCAGGGTCGCAATCAGCCCCAGCATTTT | CASSPHQGRNQPQHF
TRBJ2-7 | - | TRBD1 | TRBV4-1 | TGCGCCAGCAGCCAAGATTCAGGGACAGGGGGCTACGAGCAGTACTTC | CASSQDSGTGGYEQYF
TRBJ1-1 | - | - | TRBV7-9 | TGTGCCAGCAGCTTAGTGCTGCTTACCGCCACTGAAGCTTTCTTT | CASSLVLLTATEAFF
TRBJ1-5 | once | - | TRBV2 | TGTGCCAGCAGTTCCCGGACCGATGCCTATAGCAATCAGCCCCAGCATTTT | CASSSRTDAYSNQPQHF
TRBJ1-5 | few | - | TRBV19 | TGTGCCAGTAGTATAGATTGGGGAGGCAATCAGCCCCAGCATTTT | CASSIDWGGNQPQHF
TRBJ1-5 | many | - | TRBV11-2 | TGTGCCAGCAGCCAAGACCCCAATCAGCCCCAGCATTTT | CASSQDPNQPQHF
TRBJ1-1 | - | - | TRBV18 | TGTGCCAGCTCACCTTCGGGAGGGGACACTGAAGCTTTCTTT | CASSPSGGDTEAFF
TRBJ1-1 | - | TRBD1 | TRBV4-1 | TGCGCCAGCAGCCCCTGGGACAGTAAATACACTGAAGCTTTCTTT | CASSPWDSKYTEAFF
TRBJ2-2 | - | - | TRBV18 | TGTGCCAGCTCACCAAAACAGATCCTAAACACCGGGGAGCTGTTTTTT | CASSPKQILNTGELFF
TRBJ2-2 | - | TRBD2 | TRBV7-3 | TGTGCCAGCAGCTCCTATGGCGGGAGGGTCACCGGGGAGCTGTTTTTT | CASSSYGGRVTGELFF
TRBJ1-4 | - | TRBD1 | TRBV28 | TGTGCCAGCAGTTTTAGGGGGCGTTGGGAAAAACTGTTTTTT | CASSFRGRWEKLFF
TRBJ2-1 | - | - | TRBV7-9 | TGTGCCAGCAGCTTAGCGGGCAAACGCAATGAGCAGTTCTTC | CASSLAGKRNEQFF
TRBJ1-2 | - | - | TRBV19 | TGTGCCAGTAGTTCAGGGCGAGGGGTTGGTTATGGCTACACCTTC | CASSSGRGVGYGYTF
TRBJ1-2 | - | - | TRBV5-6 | TGTGCCAGCAGCTTGGTCAAACCTAACTATGGCTACACCTTC | CASSLVKPNYGYTF
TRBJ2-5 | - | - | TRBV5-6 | TGTGCCAGCAGCTTGGGCCCGCCGGAGACCCAGTACTTC | CASSLGPPETQYF
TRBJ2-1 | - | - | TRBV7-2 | TGTGCCAGCAGCTTAATGTCAACCCTTACAATTAGTGAGCAGTTCTTC | CASSLMSTLTISEQFF
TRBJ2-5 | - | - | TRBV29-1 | TGCAGCGTTGAAACCGGACAGGAGACCCAGTACTTC | CSVETGQETQYF
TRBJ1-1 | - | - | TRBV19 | TGTGCCAGTAGGCAAGGAGCACAGGGTCGCACTGAAGCTTTCTTT | CASRQGAQGRTEAFF
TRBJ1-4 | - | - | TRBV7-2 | TGTGCCAGCAGCGTAGGGAGGGTTGAAAAACTGTTTTTT | CASSVGRVEKLFF
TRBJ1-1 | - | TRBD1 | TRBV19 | TGTGCCAGTAGTATAACGACAGGGGGCGAAGCTTTCTTT | CASSITTGGEAFF
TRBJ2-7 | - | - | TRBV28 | TGTGCCAGCAGTTTATTCGGGTACGAGCAGTACTTC | CASSLFGYEQYF
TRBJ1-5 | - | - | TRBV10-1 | TGCGCCAGCAGTGAGCCGGGGCGTGATCCGAAATCTAATAGCAATCAGCCCCAGCATTTT | CASSEPGRDPKSNSNQPQHF
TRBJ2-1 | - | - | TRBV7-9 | TGTGCCAGCAGCTTTTTCGCCAGGAGCTCCTACAATGAGCAGTTCTTC | CASSFFARSSYNEQFF
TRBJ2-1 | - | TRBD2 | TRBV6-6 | TGTGCCAGCAGCACGGGACTAGTTTACAATGAGCAGTTCTTC | CASSTGLVYNEQFF
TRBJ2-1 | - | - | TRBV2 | TGTGCCAGCAGTGCCTTGTTCGTCCCCGAGCAGTTCTTC | CASSALFVPEQFF
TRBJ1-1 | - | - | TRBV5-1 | TGCGCCAGCAGCCAACGGGGGACGAACACTGAAGCTTTCTTT | CASSQRGTNTEAFF
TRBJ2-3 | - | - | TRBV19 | TGTGCCAGTAGTTTTCTAGGGGATACGCAGTATTTT | CASSFLGDTQYF
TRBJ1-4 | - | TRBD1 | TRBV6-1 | TGTGCCAGCCAGACAGGGGATGGCGAAAAACTGTTTTTT | CASQTGDGEKLFF
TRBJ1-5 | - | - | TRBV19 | TGTGCCAGTAGTTTTGACAGTAGCAATCAGCCCCAGCATTTT | CASSFDSSNQPQHF
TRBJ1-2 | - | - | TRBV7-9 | TGTGCCAGCAGCTTGTTAGGGATGTGGGGCTACACCTTC | CASSLLGMWGYTF
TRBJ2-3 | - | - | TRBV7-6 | TGTGCCAGCAGCTTATTACTCGACACAGATACGCAGTATTTT | CASSLLLDTDTQYF
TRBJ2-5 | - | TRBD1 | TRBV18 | TGTGCCAGCTCACCAGATGCCCCGGGACAGGGGGCGCGAGCCATATTCGAGACCCAGTACTTC | CASSPDAPGQGARAIFETQYF
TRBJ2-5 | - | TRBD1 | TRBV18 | TGTGCCAGCTCACCCTGGGACAGTTCCGAGGGAGAGACCCAGTACTTC | CASSPWDSSEGETQYF
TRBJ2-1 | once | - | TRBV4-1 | TGCGCCAGCAGCCAAGAAGCAGCGGACTCCTACAATGAGCAGTTCTTC | CASSQEAADSYNEQFF
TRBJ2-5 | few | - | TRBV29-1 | TGCAGCGTTGCAACAACGGGAGAGACCCAGTACTTC | CSVATTGETQYF
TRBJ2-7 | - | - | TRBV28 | TGTGCCAGCAGTTCATGGACAGACTCCTACGAGCAGTACTTC | CASSSWTDSYEQYF
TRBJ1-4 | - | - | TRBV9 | TGTGCCAGCAGCGTTAGCGTCCGTGAAAAACTGTTTTTT | CASSVSVREKLFF